This T cell receptor beta chain was obtained from a study of cytomegalovirus exposure and HLA in healthy donors. Broader study findings: Investigators reported 150 to 200 TCR beta chains as tied to cytomegalovirus. Compared with the approximately 680-donor mean, an Asian-associated ancestry cluster reportedly had fewer N-insertions, according to a later analysis. Further analysis, carried out later, found HLA-associated TCR beta chains more clonally expanded than equally common other chains.

The study ran its PCR with 60 Vbeta and 13 Jbeta primers. Data came from immunoSEQ multiplex PCR; TCRdb stores just in-frame clones and leaves some out. The sample shows about 110,000 clones, under 85% of them seen only once. Points on this clone: The antigen remains undetermined.

Germline V gene lookup returns CDR1 SGHVS and CDR2 FNYEAQ. The CDR3 runs 15 residues. This clonotype was obtained from a man aged 35 to 55 in good health and CMV-seronegative. The sequenced material came from PBMCs. The V call is TRBV7-6, the J call TRBJ2-5; D is possibly TRBD1 (6 bases). The better agreement between TRBJ2-7 and the DNA end casts doubt on the J call. The CDR3 nucleotides are TGTGCCAGCAGCTCCGGGACATTAAGCTCCTACGAGCAGTACTTC. Residues: CASSSGTLSSYEQYF.